This T cell receptor beta chain was profiled in a study of blood T cell repertoires in COVID-19. As for the study in general: There were acute and convalescent COVID-19 samples, and they came from the United States, Italy and Spain. From T cells, B-cell-depleted T cells, or PBMCs came the material, which was cDNA or gDNA.

The repertoire was sequenced with immunoSEQ multiplex PCR; TCRdb's copy has only in-frame clones and lacks some. The data contain 200,000 to 250,000 clones, roughly 91% of them singletons. During active infection, Seattle patients enrolled and were then monitored through disease. This sequence was found in a man younger than 45 with COVID-19, enrolled during active disease. Material for sequencing was peripheral blood.

The CDR3 region has the DNA TGTGCCATCAGTGGGGACAGGGAAGAGGAGACCCAGTACTTC. This gives the protein CAISGDREEETQYF. The chain combines TRBV10-3 with TRBJ2-5, with 9 bases fitting TRBD1. The CDR3 consists of 14 residues. The ends lost 4 bases at V and 5 bases at J; junction bases unmatched: 5. CDR1 and CDR2 (germline): ENHRY, SYGVKD.